A single T cell receptor (beta chain) is shown here with its context. Measured with immunoSEQ multiplex PCR; TCRdb has only the in-frame clones, and not every one. The data hold 180,000 or so clones, with 65% to 90% observed a single time. The V end was cut by 0 bases, the J end by 0 bases, with 7 bases between. The CDR3 loop spans 15 amino acids. The V gene's germline CDR1 is SGDLS and CDR2 YYNGEE. This record belongs to a study of blood T cell repertoires in COVID-19. The chain is built from TRBV9 and TRBJ2-1; D is perhaps TRBD1 (6 bases). The TCR sequence derives from a man aged 60-69 years with acute or convalescent COVID-19. Sample: peripheral blood. The CDR3 nucleotides are TGTGCCAGCAGCGTAGAGGGGGACTCCTACAATGAGCAGTTCTTC. It specifies CASSVEGDSYNEQFF. Looking up the rest from reference TRBV9 and TRBJ2-1 gives the full variable domain: DSGVTQTPKHLITATGQRVTLRCSPRSGDLSVYWYQQSLDQGLQFLIQYYNGEERAKGNILERFSAQQFPDLHSELNLSSLELGDSALYFCASSVEGDSYNEQFFGPGTRLTVL.